Below, one T cell receptor (beta chain) is given with its context. Its specificity is not known. Amplification used 60 Vbeta primers and 13 Jbeta primers. Using immunoSEQ multiplex PCR, the repertoire was profiled, and TCRdb retains in-frame clones only, with some absent. The profile shows some 120,000 clones, around three quarters of them singletons. Deletions cut 1 base from V and 2 bases from J, with 12 bases between. Germline V gene lookup returns CDR1 SGHDT and CDR2 YYEEEE. The CDR3 contains 15 residues. Healthy bone marrow donors supplied every sample. These data are taken from a study of cytomegalovirus exposure and HLA in healthy donors. The study, taken as a whole, reports: When analyzed later, a missense DCLRE1C variant was found to be linked to TCR beta V- and J-gene trimming. A later analysis showed that HLA-associated TCR beta chains had undergone more clonal expansion than equally common others.

The sample taken for sequencing was PBMCs. The genes are TRBV5-6 and TRBJ2-5, with D tentatively TRBD1 (6 bases). This receptor was identified in a man aged 25 to 45 in good health and CMV-seropositive. CDR3 nucleotides: TGTGCCAGCAGCTTGTTGCTGACAGGACAAGAGACCCAGTACTTC. Translated, it gives CASSLLLTGQETQYF.